This T cell receptor beta chain was obtained from a study of shared clonotypes between healthy human individuals. Findings and limits, study-wide: The sharing of roughly 5% of naive CD4 clonotypes was seen across a handful of donors.

Study donors comprised healthy, HIV-negative adults devoid of recent acute infection or vaccination. The CD4+ fraction was divided into a CD45RA+ naive subset and a CD45RA-negative memory subset. For this clone: The antigen is unknown.

Here immunoSEQ multiplex PCR was the method, and the copy in TCRdb shows in-frame clones only, minus some. This sample has more than 1 million clones; more than 75% occur once, and the top ten carry approximately 0.5%. CDR1 is SGHAT and CDR2 is FQDESV in the germline V gene (reference sequence). V shed 5 bases, J shed 9 bases, and the junction held 13 bases outside the gene matches. The CDR3 totals 15 residues. This clonotype was obtained from a man between 18 and 29 years old in good health. Some clones in this sample may be carry-over from other donors' samples. The chain has TRBV11-1 and TRBJ1-1; 9 nucleotides agree with TRBD1. Sequencing used memory CD4+ T cells from PBMCs. Subset specified: CD45RA-negative fraction. The CDR3 reads CASSLRVPGQGKAFF. CDR3 sequence (DNA): TGTGCCAGCAGCCTCAGAGTCCCGGGACAGGGAAAAGCTTTCTTT.